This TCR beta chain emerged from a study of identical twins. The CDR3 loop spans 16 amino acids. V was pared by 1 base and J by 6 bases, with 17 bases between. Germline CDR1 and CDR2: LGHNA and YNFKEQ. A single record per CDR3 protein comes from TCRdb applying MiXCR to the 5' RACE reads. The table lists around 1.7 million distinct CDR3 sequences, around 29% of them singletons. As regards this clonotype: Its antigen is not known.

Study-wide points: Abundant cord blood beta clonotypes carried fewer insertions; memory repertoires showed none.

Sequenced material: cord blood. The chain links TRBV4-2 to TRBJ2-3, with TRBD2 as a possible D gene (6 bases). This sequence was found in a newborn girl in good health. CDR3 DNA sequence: TGTGCCAGCAGCCAAGCCGGGACTCAAAAGTGGGATACGCAGTATTTT. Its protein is CASSQAGTQKWDTQYF.